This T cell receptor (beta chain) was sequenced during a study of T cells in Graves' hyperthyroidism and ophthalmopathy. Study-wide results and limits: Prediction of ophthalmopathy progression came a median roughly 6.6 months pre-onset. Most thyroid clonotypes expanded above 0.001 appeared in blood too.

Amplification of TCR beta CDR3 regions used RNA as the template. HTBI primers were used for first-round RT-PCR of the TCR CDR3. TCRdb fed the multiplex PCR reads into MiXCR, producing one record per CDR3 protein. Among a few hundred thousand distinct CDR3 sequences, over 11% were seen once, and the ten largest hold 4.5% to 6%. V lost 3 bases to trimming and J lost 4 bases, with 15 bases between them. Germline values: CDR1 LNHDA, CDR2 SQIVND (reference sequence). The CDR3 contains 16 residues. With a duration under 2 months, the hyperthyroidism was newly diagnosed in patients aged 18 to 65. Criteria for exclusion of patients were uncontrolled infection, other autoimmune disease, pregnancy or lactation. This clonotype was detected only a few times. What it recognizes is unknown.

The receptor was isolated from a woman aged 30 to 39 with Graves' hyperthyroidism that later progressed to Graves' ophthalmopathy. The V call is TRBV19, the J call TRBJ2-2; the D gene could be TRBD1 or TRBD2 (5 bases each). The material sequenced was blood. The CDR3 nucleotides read TGTGCCAGTAGTATCTGGGGCACGCGGGCCACCGGGGAGCTGTTTTTT. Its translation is CASSIWGTRATGELFF.